The 2 T cell receptor beta chains presented below share a single source sample, sequenced in a study of blood T cells in healthy people across ages. A second PCR, run for about 7 to 11 cycles, used a sample-barcoded 5' primer plus a J-beta primer mix. Using its own MiXCR run on the 5' RACE reads, TCRdb lists one record per CDR3 protein. The data contain about 1.4 million distinct CDR3 sequences, approximately 59% of them singletons. Sequenced sample: blood. These receptors all come from a man younger than 35 in good health.

Comment on this clonotype: This likely comes from a read error, as the CDR3 has no conserved phenylalanine or tryptophan at its end. It is unclear where the CDR3 begins or ends on the DNA, so no DNA is shown, and the CDR3 is as TCRdb lists it. The rearrangement links TRBV5-1 to TRBJ2-6; the table calls TRBD1, which could not be checked here. Germline loops: CDR1 SGHRS, CDR2 YFSETQ. The CDR3 comprises 19 residues, both ends counted. The CDR3 loop reads CVSSFRGGQGFSGANVLTI.

The J gene is TRBJ2-7, the V gene TRBV20-1, with D perhaps TRBD2 (6 bases). CDR3 length equals 15 residues. Germline lookup yields CDR1 DFQATT and CDR2 SNEGSKA (reference sequence). V gave up 2 bases and J gave up 4 bases, with 18 bases separating them. Here the CDR3 reads CSARITGRDGYEQYF. In nucleotides, the CDR3 is TGCAGTGCTAGAATCACGGGGCGGGACGGGTACGAGCAGTACTTC.